This TCR beta chain was captured by sequencing in a study of T-cell reconstitution after alpha-beta-depleted transplantation in children. Many counts were recorded for this clonotype. A library of TCRbeta sequences, prepared with unique molecular identifiers, was generated. TCRdb re-analysed the PCR reads in MiXCR, keeping a single row per CDR3 protein. The sample shows around 680,000 distinct CDR3 sequences, approximately 16% of them seen only once. Looked up from germline, CDR1 is SGHTA and CDR2 is FQGNSA. The V gene end was trimmed by 5 bases and the J gene end by 2 bases; junction bases not matched to a gene: 9. The length of the CDR3 is 15 residues.

This TCR was recovered from a human donor who donated a stem cell graft to a child with acute myeloid leukemia. The V and J genes are TRBV7-2 and TRBJ2-7; 7 nucleotides agree with TRBD1. Source: PBMCs from the stem cell graft donor, taken from the stem cell graft. The CDR3 DNA sequence: TGTGCCAGCAGCACGTCGGACAGGTTGGCCTACGAGCAGTACTTC. Translation: CASSTSDRLAYEQYF.